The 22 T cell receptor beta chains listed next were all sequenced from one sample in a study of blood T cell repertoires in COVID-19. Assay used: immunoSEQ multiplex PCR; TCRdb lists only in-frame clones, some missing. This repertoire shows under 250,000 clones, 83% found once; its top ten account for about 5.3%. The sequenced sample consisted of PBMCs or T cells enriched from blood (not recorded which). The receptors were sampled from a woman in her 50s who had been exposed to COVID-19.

As DNA, the CDR3 is TGTGCCAGCAGCCTGATTGCCGGGACTGGGAACACTGAAGCTTTCTTT. This sequence encodes CASSLIAGTGNTEAFF. J is TRBJ1-1 and V is TRBV7-8; D possibly corresponds to TRBD1 (5 bases). V shed 5 bases and J shed 1 base, with 17 bases lying between them. Germline CDR1 reads SGHVS; CDR2 reads FQNEAQ. The CDR3 extends over 16 amino acids.

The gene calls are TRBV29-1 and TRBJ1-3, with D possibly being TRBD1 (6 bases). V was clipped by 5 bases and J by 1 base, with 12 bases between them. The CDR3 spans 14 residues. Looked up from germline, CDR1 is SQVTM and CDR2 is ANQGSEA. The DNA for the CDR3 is TGCAGCGTTCGGGACAAAGGGTCTGGAAACACCATATATTTT. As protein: CSVRDKGSGNTIYF. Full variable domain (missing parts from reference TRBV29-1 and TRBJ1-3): SAVISQKPSRDICQRGTSLTIQCQVDSQVTMMFWYRQQPGQSLTLIATANQGSEATYESGFVIDKFPISRPNLTFSTLTVSNMSPEDSSIYLCSVRDKGSGNTIYFGEGSWLTVV.

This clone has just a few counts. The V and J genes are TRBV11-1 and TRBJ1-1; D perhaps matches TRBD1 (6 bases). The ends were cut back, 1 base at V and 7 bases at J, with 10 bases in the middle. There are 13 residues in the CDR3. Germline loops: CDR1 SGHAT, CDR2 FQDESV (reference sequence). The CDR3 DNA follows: TGTGCCAGCAGCTTAGACAGGGCTGATGAAGCTTTCTTT. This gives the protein CASSLDRADEAFF. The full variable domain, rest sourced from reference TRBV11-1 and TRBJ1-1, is EAEVAQSPRYKITEKSQAVAFWCDPISGHATLYWYRQILGQGPELLVQFQDESVVDDSQLPKDRFSAERLKGVDSTLKIQPAELGDSAMYLCASSLDRADEAFFGQGTRLTVV.

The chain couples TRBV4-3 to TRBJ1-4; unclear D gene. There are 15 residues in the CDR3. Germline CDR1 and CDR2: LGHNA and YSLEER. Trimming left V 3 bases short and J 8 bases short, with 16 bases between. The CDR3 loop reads CASSQYLEGREKLFF. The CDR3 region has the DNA TGCGCCAGCAGCCAGTACCTCGAGGGTAGGGAAAAACTGTTTTTT.

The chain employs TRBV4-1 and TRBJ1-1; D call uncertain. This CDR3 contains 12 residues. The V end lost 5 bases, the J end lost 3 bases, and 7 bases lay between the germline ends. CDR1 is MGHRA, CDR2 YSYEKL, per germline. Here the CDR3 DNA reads TGCGCCAGCAGCGAGGGAGACACTGAAGCTTTCTTT. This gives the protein CASSEGDTEAFF.

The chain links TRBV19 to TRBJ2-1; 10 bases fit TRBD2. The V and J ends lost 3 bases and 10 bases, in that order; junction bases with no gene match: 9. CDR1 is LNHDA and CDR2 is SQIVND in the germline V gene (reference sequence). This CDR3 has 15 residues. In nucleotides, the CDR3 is TGTGCCAGTAGTATTTCCAGCGGGGGGGCGGGCGAGCAGTTCTTC. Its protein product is CASSISSGGAGEQFF.

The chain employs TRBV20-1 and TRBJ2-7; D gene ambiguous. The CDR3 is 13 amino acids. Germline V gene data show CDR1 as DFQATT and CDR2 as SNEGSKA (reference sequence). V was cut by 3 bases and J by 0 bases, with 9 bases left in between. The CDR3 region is CSASRVSSYEQYF. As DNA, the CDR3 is TGCAGTGCTAGTCGGGTTAGCTCCTACGAGCAGTACTTC.

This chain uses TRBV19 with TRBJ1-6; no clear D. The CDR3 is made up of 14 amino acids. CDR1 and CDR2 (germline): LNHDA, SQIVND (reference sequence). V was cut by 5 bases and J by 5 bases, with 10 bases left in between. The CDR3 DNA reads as TGTGCCAGTAGTCCGCGACTCGATAATTCACCCCTCCACTTT. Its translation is CASSPRLDNSPLHF.

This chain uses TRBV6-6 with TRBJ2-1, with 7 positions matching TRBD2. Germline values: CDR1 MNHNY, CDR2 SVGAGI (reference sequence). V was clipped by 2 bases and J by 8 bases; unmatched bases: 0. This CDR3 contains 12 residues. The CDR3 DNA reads TGTGCCAGCAGTTACGGGGGGGATGAGCAGTTCTTC. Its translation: CASSYGGDEQFF.

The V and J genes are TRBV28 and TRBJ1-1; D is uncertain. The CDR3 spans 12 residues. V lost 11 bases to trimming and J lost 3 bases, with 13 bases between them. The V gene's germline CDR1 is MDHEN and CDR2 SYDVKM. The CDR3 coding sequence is TGTGCCGTCAACGGGGTCTACACTGAAGCTTTCTTT. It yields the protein CAVNGVYTEAFF.

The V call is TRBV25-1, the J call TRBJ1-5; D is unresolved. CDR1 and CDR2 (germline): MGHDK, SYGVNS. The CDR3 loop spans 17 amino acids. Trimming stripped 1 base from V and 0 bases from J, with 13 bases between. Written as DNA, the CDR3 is TGTGCCAGCAGTGAATCCAGGCCAGGTTTTAGCAATCAGCCCCAGCATTTT. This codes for CASSESRPGFSNQPQHF.

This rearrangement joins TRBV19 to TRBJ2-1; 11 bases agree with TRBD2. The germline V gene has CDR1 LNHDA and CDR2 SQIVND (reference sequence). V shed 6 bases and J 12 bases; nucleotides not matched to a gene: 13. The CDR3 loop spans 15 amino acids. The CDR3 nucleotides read TGTGCCAGTAGCGATCGCTTAGCGGGGGGGCCGGGGCAGTTCTTC. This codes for CASSDRLAGGPGQFF.

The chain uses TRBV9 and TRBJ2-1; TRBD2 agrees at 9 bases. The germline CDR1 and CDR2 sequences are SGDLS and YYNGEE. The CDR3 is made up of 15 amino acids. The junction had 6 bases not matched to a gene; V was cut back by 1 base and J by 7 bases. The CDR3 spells CASSVQGSGGNEQFF. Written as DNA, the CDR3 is TGTGCCAGCAGCGTACAGGGTAGCGGGGGAAATGAGCAGTTCTTC.

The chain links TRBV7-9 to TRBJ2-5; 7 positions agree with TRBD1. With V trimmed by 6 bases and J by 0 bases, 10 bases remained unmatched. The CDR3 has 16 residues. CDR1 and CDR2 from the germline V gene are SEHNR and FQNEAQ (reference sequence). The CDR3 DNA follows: TGTGCCAGCAGTTCCTGGGGACAGTTCTACCAAGAGACCCAGTACTTC. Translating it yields CASSSWGQFYQETQYF.

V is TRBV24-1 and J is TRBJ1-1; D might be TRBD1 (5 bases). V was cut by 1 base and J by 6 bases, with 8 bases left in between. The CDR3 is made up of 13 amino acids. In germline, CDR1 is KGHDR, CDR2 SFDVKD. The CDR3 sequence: CATSDLTGSEAFF. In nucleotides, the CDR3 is TGTGCCACCAGTGATTTAACAGGATCTGAAGCTTTCTTT.

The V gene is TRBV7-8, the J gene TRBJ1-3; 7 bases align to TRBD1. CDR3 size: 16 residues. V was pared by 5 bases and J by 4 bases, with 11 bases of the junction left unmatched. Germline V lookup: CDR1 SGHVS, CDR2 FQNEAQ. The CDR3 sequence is CASSREGATGGNTIYF. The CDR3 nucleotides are TGTGCCAGCAGCCGAGAGGGGGCGACGGGCGGAAACACCATATATTTT.

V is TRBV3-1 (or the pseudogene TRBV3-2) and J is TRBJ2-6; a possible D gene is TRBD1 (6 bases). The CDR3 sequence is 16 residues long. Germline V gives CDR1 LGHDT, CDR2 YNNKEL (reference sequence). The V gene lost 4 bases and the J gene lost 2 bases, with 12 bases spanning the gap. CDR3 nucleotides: TGTGCCAGCAGCCCTGACAGGACCGCTGGGGCCAACGTCCTGACTTTC. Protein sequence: CASSPDRTAGANVLTF.

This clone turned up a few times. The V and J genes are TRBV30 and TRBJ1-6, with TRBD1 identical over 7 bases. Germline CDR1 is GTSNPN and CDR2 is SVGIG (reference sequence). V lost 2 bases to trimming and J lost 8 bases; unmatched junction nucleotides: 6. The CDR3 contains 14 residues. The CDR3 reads CAWSPGGKYSPLHF. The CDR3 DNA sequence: TGTGCCTGGAGTCCAGGGGGAAAATATTCACCCCTCCACTTT.

CDR3 loop: CASSGTGGFYEQYF. The DNA of the CDR3 is TGTGCCAGCAGCGGGACAGGGGGATTTTACGAGCAGTACTTC. The chain recombines TRBV6-2 or TRBV6-3 with TRBJ2-7; the match to TRBD1 covers 11 bases. The CDR3 length is 14 residues. CDR1 and CDR2 from the germline V gene are MNHEY and SVGEGT. V shed 6 bases and J 4 bases; nucleotides not matched to a gene: 5.

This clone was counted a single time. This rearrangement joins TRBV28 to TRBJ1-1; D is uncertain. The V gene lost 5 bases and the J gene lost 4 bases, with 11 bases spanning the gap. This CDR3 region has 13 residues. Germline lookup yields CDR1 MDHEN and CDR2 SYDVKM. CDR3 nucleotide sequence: TGTGCCAGCAGTCCCTGGGAGGGCACTGAAGCTTTCTTT. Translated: CASSPWEGTEAFF.

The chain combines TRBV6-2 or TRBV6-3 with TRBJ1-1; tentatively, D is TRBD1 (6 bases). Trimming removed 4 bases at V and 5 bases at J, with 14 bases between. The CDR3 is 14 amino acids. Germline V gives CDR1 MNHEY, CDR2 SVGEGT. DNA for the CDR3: TGTGCCAGCAGTTCCCGAGGGGGTTGGACTGAAGCTTTCTTT. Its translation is CASSSRGGWTEAFF.

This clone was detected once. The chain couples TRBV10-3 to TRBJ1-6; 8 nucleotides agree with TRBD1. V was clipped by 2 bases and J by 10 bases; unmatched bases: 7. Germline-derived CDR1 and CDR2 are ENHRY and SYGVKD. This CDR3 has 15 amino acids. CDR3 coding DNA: TGTGCCATCAGTGAGGCAGGGGGCTCAGGATCACCCCTCCACTTT. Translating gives CAISEAGGSGSPLHF.